These 5 T cell receptor beta chains share one sample of origin, sequenced in a study of graft-versus-host responses after intestinal transplantation. The method was immunoSEQ multiplex PCR; TCRdb's version includes in-frame clones alone and lacks a portion of them. The sample includes 100,000 or so clones, 92% of them seen just once. Antigens for these TCRs are unknown. The sequencing here drew on unstimulated CD4+ T cells sorted from spleen or lymph node cells, taken before intestinal transplant. These receptors were collected from a human donor who received an intestinal transplant.

The genes are TRBV5-1 and TRBJ2-1; D possibly corresponds to TRBD2 (6 bases). Germline V lookup: CDR1 SGHRS, CDR2 YFSETQ. V was pared by 0 bases and J by 0 bases, with 19 bases between. This CDR3 is 19 amino acids long. DNA of the CDR3: TGCGCCAGCAGCTTGGCCTTTGTAGCGGCCTATATCTCCTACAATGAGCAGTTCTTC. Translated: CASSLAFVAAYISYNEQFF.

The chain combines TRBV5-1 with TRBJ2-6; TRBD1 matches 8 bases. The CDR3 length is 18 residues. Germline CDR1 SGHRS, CDR2 YFSETQ. Germline trimming cut 4 bases from V and 0 bases from J; bases unmatched to any gene: 9. The DNA for the CDR3 is TGCGCCAGCAGCCTCCGGGACAGGTTGAACTCTGGGGCCAACGTCCTGACTTTC. Encoded protein: CASSLRDRLNSGANVLTF.

V gene TRBV5-1 combines with J gene TRBJ2-3, with 8 bases lining up with TRBD2. V was clipped by 5 bases and J by 2 bases; unmatched bases: 4. Germline CDR1 SGHRS, CDR2 YFSETQ. This CDR3 has 14 amino acids. In DNA, the CDR3 is TGCGCCAGCAGACGGGGGGGCCTCACAGATACGCAGTATTTT. It specifies CASRRGGLTDTQYF.

The genes are TRBV6-5 and TRBJ2-7, with D possibly matching TRBD1 (6 bases). CDR3 length: 14 residues. V lost 6 bases to trimming and J lost 3 bases, with 15 bases between them. The V gene's germline CDR1 is MNHEY and CDR2 SVGAGI. DNA of the CDR3: TGTGCCAGCAGCCTAGACAGGCGCCTCTACGAGCAGTACTTC. Translated, it gives CASSLDRRLYEQYF.

The chain carries TRBV7-2 and TRBJ2-3; D is possibly TRBD2 (6 bases). With 6 bases removed from V and 2 bases from J, the gap between germline ends came to 21 bases. From germline, CDR1 is SGHTA and CDR2 FQGNSA. This CDR3 region has 17 residues. CDR3 residues: CASRKAGYVGFTDTQYF. As DNA, the CDR3 is TGTGCCAGCAGGAAAGCGGGCTACGTAGGGTTCACAGATACGCAGTATTTT.